Sequencing of this TCR beta chain was carried out in a study of T cell repertoires in cytomegalovirus infection. Study in general: Matching HLA type and CMV infection were both indicated by public TCR beta signatures.

TCRdb processed the reads anew with MiXCR; each CDR3 protein has one entry. This repertoire shows approximately 180,000 distinct CDR3 sequences, more than 9% found once; its top ten account for approximately 4.6%. CDR1 is GTSNPN and CDR2 is SVGIG in the germline V gene (reference sequence). V was pared by 0 bases and J by 5 bases, with 10 bases between. CDR3 length: 13 residues. The chain employs TRBV30 and TRBJ2-5, with unresolved D. Input material: PBMCs. This receptor was obtained from a human donor in good health (CMV status not recorded). Some clones in this sample may be carry-over from other donors' samples. The CDR3 reads CAWSVGAVETQYF. The CDR3 DNA sequence: TGTGCCTGGAGTGTAGGAGCCGTGGAGACCCAGTACTTC.